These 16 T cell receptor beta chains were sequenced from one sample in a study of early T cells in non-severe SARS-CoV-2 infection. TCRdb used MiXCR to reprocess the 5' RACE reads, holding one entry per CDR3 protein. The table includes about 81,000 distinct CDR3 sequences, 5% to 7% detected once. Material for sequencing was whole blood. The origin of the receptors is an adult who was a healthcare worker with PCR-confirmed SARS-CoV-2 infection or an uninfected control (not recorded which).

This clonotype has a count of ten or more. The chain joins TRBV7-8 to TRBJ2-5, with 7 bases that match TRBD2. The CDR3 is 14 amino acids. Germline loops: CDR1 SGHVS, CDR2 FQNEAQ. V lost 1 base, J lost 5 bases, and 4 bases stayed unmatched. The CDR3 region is CASSLGGGWETQYF. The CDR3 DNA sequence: TGTGCCAGCAGCTTAGGGGGAGGGTGGGAGACCCAGTACTTC.

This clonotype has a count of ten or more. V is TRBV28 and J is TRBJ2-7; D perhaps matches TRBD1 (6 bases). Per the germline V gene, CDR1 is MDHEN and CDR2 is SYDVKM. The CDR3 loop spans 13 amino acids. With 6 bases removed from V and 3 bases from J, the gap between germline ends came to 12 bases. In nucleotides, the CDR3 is TGTGCCAGCAGCCACCGGGACAACTACGAGCAGTACTTC. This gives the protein CASSHRDNYEQYF.

The CDR3 nucleotides are TGTGCCAGCAGCCAAGGGTTCGGGGAGCTGTTTTTT. Translated: CASSQGFGELFF. The chain uses TRBV4-2 and TRBJ2-2; D uncertain. V was shortened by 1 base and J by 7 bases, with 4 bases between the two germline ends. CDR1 and CDR2 from the germline V gene are LGHNA and YNFKEQ. CDR3 length equals 12 residues.

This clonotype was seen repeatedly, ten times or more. The CDR3 here is CASSYDSSGNTIYF. Here the CDR3 DNA reads TGTGCCAGCAGCTACGACAGCTCTGGAAACACCATATATTTT. The genes are TRBV5-6 and TRBJ1-3, with a tentative D call TRBD1 (5 bases). The V gene lost 3 bases and the J gene lost 0 bases, with 7 bases spanning the gap. This CDR3 spans 14 amino acids. The germline V gene encodes CDR1 SGHDT and CDR2 YYEEEE.

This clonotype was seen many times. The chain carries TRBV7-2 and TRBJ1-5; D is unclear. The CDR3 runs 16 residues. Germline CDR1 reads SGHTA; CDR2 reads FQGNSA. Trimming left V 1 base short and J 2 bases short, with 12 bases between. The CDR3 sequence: CASSLEASRGNQPQHF. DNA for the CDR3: TGTGCCAGCAGCTTAGAAGCCTCACGGGGCAATCAGCCCCAGCATTTT. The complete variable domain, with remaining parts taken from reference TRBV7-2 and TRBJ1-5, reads GAGVSQSPSNKVTEKGKDVELRCDPISGHTALYWYRQSLGQGLEFLIYFQGNSAPDKSGLPSDRFSAERTGGSVSTLTIQRTQQEDSAVYLCASSLEASRGNQPQHFGDGTRLSIL.

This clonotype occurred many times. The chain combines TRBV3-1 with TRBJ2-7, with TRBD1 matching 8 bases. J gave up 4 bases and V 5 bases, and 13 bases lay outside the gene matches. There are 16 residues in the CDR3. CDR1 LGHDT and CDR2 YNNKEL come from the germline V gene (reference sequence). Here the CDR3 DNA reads TGTGCCAGCAGCGACTTAAACCAGGGGGCGCGATACGAGCAGTACTTC. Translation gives CASSDLNQGARYEQYF.

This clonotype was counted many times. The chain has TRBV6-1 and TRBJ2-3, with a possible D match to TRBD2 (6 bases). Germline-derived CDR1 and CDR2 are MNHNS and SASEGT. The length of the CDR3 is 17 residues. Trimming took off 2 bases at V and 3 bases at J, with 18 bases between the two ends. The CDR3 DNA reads TGTGCCAGCAGTGAATCTTGGAGGAGGGCTTGGACAGATACGCAGTATTTT. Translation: CASSESWRRAWTDTQYF.

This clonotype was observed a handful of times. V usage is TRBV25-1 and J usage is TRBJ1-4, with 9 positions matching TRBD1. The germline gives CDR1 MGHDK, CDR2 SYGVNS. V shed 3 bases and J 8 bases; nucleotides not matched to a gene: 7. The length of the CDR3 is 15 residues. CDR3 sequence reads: CASSDPGTGYEKLFF. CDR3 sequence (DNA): TGTGCCAGCAGTGATCCCGGGACAGGGTACGAAAAACTGTTTTTT.

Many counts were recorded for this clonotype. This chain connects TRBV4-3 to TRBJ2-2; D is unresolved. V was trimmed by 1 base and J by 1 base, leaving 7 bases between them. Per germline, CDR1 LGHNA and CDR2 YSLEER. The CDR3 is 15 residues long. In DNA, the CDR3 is TGCGCCAGCAGCCAAGTCAGACAGAACACCGGGGAGCTGTTTTTT. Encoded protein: CASSQVRQNTGELFF.

The DNA of the CDR3 is TGTGCCAGCAGTTACTCGAGGGAGAGGGAGACCCAGTACTTC. The encoded protein is CASSYSRERETQYF. V usage is TRBV6-6 and J usage is TRBJ2-5; D is possibly TRBD2 (5 bases). CDR3 length: 14 residues. Germline CDR1 reads MNHNY; CDR2 reads SVGAGI (reference sequence). The germline V and J ends were trimmed by 0 bases and 5 bases, with 10 bases remaining between them.

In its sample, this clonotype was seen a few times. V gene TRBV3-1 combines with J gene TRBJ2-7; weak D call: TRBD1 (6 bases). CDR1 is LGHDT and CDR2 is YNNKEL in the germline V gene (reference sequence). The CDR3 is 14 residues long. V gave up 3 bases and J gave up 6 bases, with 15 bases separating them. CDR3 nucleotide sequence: TGTGCCAGCAGCCACTCGACAGGCTCGGGCGAGCAGTACTTC. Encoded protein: CASSHSTGSGEQYF.

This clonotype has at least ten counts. For the CDR3, the DNA is TGTGCCAGCAGCCCCCAACTAGCGGAGGGCACAGATACGCAGTATTTT. This sequence encodes CASSPQLAEGTDTQYF. V usage is TRBV5-6 and J usage is TRBJ2-3, with 8 nucleotides matching TRBD2. The CDR3 sequence is 16 residues long. CDR1 is SGHDT and CDR2 is YYEEEE in the germline V gene. Trimming at V came to 4 bases and at J to 1 base, leaving 8 bases not matched to a gene.

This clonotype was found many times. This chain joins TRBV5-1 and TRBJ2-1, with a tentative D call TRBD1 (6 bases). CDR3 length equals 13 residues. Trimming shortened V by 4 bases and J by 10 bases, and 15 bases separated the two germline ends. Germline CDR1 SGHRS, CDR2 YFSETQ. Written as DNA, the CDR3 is TGCGCCAGCAGCAAAAACAGGGACGGCGAGCAGTTCTTC. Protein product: CASSKNRDGEQFF.

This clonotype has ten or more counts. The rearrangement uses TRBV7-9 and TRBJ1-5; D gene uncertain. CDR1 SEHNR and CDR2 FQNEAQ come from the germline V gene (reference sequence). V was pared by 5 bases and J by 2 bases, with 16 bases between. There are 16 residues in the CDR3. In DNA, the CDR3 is TGTGCCAGCAGCACAGAATCATTGCCAGGCAATCAGCCCCAGCATTTT. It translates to CASSTESLPGNQPQHF. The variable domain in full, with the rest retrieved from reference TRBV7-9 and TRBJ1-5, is DTGVSQNPRHKITKRGQNVTFRCDPISEHNRLYWYRQTLGQGPEFLTYFQNEAQLEKSRLLSDRFSAERPKGSFSTLEIQRTEQGDSAMYLCASSTESLPGNQPQHFGDGTRLSIL.

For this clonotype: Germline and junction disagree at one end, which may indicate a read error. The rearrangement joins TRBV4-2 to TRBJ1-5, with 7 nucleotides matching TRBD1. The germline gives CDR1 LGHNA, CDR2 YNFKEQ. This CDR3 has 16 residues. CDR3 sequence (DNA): TGTGCCAACAGCCAAGGCGACAGGGTTAACCGTCAGCCCAAGCATTTT. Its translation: CANSQGDRVNRQPKHF.

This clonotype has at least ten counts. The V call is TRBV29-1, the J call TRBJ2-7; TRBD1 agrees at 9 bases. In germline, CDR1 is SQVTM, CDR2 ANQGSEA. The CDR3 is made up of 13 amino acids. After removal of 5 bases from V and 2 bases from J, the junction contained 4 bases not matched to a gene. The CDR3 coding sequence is TGCAGCGTTACGGGACAGGGTACCTACGAGCAGTACTTC. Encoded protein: CSVTGQGTYEQYF.